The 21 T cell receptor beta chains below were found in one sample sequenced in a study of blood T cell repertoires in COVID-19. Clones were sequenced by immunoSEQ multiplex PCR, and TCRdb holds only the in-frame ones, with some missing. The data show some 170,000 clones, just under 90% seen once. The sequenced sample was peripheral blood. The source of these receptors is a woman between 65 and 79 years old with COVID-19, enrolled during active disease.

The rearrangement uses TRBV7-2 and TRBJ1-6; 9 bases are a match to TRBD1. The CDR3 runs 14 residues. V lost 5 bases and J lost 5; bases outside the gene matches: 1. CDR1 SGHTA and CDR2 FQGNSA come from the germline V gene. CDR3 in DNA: TGTGCCAGCAGCCGGACAGGGGATAATTCACCCCTCCACTTT. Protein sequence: CASSRTGDNSPLHF.

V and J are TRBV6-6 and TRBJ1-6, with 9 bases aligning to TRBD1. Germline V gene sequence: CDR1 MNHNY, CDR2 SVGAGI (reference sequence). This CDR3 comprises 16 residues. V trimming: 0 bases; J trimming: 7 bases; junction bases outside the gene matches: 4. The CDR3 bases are TGTGCCAGCAGTTACTCCTCAGACAGGGGGAATTCACCCCTCCACTTT. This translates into CASSYSSDRGNSPLHF.

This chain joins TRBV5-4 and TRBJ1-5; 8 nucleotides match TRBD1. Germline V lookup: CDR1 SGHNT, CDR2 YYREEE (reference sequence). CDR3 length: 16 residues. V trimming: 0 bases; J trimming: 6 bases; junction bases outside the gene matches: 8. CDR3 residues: CASSLDAGQGGQPQHF. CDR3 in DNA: TGTGCCAGCAGCTTGGATGCCGGACAGGGTGGTCAGCCCCAGCATTTT.

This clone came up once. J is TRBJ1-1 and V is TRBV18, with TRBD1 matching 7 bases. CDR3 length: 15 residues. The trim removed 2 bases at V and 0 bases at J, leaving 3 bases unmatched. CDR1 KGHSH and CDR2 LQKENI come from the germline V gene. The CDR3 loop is CASSPSGQMNTEAFF. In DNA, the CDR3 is TGTGCCAGCTCACCATCGGGACAGATGAACACTGAAGCTTTCTTT.

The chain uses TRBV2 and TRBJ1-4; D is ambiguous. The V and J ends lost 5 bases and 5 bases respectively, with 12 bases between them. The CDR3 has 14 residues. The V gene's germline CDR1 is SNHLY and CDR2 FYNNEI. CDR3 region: CASSRSTVNEKLFF. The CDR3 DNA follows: TGTGCCAGCAGTCGTTCAACGGTAAATGAAAAACTGTTTTTT.

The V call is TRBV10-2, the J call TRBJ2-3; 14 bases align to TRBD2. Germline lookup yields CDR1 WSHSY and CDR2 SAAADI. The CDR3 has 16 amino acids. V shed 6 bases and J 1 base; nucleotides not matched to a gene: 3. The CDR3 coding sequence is TGCGCCAGCAGGGGACTAGCGGGAGCCGGCACAGATACGCAGTATTTT. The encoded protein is CASRGLAGAGTDTQYF.

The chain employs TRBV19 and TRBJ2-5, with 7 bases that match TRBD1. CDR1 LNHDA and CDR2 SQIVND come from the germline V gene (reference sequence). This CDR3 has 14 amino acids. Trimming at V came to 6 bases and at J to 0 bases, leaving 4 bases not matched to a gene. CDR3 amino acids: CASRRTGDQETQYF. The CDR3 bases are TGTGCCAGTAGGAGGACAGGTGACCAAGAGACCCAGTACTTC.

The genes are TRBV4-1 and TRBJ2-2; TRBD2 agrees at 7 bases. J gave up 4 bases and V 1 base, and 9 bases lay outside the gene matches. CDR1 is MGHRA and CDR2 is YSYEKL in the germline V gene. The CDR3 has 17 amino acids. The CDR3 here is CASSQGGGGPFTGELFF. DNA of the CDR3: TGCGCCAGCAGCCAAGGTGGGGGAGGGCCCTTCACCGGGGAGCTGTTTTTT.

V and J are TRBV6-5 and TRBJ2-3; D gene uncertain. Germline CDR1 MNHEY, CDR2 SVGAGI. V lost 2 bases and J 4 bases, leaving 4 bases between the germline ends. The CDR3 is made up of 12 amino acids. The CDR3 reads CASSYEADTQYF. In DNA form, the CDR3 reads TGTGCCAGCAGTTACGAGGCAGATACGCAGTATTTT.

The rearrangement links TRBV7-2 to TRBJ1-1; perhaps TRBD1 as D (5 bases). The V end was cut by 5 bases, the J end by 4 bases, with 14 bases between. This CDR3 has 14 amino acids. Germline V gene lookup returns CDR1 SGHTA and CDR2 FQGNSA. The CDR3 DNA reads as TGTGCCAGCAGCCTCCGACAAGGGGCCACTGAAGCTTTCTTT. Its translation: CASSLRQGATEAFF.

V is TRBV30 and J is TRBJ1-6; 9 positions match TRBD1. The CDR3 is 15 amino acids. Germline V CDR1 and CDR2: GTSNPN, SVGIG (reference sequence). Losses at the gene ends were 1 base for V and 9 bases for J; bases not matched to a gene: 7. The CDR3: CAWSEKQGARSPLHF. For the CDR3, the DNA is TGTGCCTGGAGTGAAAAACAGGGGGCGCGTTCACCCCTCCACTTT. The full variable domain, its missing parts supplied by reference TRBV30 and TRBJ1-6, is SQTIHQWPATLVQPVGSPLSLECTVEGTSNPNLYWYRQAAGRGLQLLFYSVGIGQISSEVPQNLSASRPQDRQFILSSKKLLLSDSGFYLCAWSEKQGARSPLHFGNGTRLTVT.

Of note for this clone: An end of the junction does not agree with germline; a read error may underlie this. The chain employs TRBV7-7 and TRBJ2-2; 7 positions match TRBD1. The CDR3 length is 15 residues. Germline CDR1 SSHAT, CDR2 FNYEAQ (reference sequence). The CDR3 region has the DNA TGTGCTAGCAGCCCCGCAGGGGGTTTGACCGGGGAGCTGTTTTTT. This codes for CASSPAGGLTGELFF.

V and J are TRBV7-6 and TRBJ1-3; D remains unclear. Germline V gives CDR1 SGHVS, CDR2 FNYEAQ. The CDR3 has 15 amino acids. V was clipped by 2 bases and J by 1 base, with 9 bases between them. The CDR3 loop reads CASSLFPGSGNTIYF. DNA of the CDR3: TGTGCCAGCAGCTTATTCCCGGGGTCTGGAAACACCATATATTTT.

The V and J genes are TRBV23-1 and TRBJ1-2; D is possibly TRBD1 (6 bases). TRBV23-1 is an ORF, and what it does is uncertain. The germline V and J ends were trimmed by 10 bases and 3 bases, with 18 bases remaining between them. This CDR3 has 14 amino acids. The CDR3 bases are TGCGCCAACCGGGGGGCCCCAGGCGACTATGGCTACACCTTC. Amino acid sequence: CANRGAPGDYGYTF.

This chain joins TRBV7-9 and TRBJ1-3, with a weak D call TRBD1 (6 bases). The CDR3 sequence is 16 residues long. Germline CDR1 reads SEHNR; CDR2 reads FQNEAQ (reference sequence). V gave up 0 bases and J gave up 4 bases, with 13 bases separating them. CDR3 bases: TGTGCCAGCAGCTTAGCGCTCAGGGGAGCGGGAAACACCATATATTTT. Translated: CASSLALRGAGNTIYF.

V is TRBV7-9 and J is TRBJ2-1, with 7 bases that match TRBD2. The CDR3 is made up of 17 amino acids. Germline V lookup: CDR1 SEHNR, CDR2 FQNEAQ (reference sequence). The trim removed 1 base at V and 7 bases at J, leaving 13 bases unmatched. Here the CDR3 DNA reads TGTGCCAGCAGCTTAGATTGGCGGGAGCGGCGGGGGAATGAGCAGTTCTTC. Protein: CASSLDWRERRGNEQFF.

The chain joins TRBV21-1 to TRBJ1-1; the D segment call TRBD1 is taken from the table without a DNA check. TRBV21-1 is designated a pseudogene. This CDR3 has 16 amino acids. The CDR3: CASSKTHRTGNTEAFF. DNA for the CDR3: TGTGCCAGCAGCAAGACCCACAGGACAGGGAACACTGAAGCTTTCTTT.

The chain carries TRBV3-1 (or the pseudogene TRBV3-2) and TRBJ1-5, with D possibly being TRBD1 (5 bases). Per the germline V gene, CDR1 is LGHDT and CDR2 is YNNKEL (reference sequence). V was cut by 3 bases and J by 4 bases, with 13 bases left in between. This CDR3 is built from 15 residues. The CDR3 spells CASSQSGDPNQPQHF. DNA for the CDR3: TGTGCCAGCAGCCAGTCGGGGGATCCAAATCAGCCCCAGCATTTT.

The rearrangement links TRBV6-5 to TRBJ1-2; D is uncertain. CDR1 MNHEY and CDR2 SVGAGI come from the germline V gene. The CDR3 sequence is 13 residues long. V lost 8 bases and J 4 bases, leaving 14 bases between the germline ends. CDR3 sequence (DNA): TGTGCCAGCCGCCTGACGAGGGCCTATGGCTACACCTTC. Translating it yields CASRLTRAYGYTF.

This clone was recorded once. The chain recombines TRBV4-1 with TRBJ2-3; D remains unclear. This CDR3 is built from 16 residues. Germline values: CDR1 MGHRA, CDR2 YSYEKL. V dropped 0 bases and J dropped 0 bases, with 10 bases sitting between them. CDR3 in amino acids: CASSQEGGRSTDTQYF. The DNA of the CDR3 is TGCGCCAGCAGCCAAGAGGGTGGCAGGAGCACAGATACGCAGTATTTT.

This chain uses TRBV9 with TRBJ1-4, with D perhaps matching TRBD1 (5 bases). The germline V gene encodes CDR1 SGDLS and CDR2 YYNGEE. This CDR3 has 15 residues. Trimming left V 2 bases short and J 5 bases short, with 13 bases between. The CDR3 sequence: CASSVTSGPNEKLFF. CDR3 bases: TGTGCCAGCAGCGTTACTTCAGGGCCGAATGAAAAACTGTTTTTT.